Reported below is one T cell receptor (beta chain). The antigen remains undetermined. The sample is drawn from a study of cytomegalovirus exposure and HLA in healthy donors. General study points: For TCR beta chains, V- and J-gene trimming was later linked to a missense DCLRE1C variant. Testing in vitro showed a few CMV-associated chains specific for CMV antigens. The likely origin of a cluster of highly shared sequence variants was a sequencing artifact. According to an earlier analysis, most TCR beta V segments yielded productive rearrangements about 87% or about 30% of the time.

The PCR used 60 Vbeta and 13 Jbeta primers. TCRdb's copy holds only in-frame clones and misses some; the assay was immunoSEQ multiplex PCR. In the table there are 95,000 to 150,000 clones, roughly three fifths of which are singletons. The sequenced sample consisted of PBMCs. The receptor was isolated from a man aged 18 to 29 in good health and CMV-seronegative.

CDR3 residues: CASIRKISDTQYF. In DNA form, the CDR3 reads TGTGCCAGCATTAGAAAGATTTCCGATACGCAGTATTTT. The J gene is TRBJ2-3, the V gene TRBV7-9; D uncertain. The CDR3 is made up of 13 amino acids. Trimming removed 7 bases from V and 6 bases from J, with 14 bases in between. Looked up from germline, CDR1 is SEHNR and CDR2 is FQNEAQ (reference sequence).